This T cell receptor beta chain was sequenced for a study of vaccination and CD4 T cells after COVID-19. Treatment described: approximately 10-day PBMC culture with coronavirus spike peptide pools or control peptides (ViraFEST assay). On this clonotype: What it binds is unknown.

CDR1 and CDR2 (germline): DFQATT, SNEGSKA (reference sequence). The CDR3 consists of 14 residues. V was shortened by 7 bases and J by 0 bases, with 16 bases between the two germline ends. Researchers used the Oncomine TCR Beta short-read assay to sequence DNA from cultured CD4+ T cells. Using its own MiXCR run on the PCR reads, TCRdb lists one record per CDR3 protein. Of about 7,100 distinct CDR3 sequences listed, 65% to 75% were seen once; the top ten hold around 15%. V usage is TRBV20-1 and J usage is TRBJ2-7, with a weak D call TRBD2 (6 bases). The TCR comes from a human donor who had recovered from COVID-19. Sequencing was carried out using CD4+ T cells from blood, cultured in vitro. CDR3 nucleotide sequence: TGCAGTGGAACACCTGGGACTCTCTCCTACGAGCAGTACTTC. Its translation is CSGTPGTLSYEQYF.